What follows describes a single T cell receptor (beta chain). Its antigen has not been determined. Base qualities are not provided; no much larger clone lies one nucleotide away. The TCR beta CDR3 regions were amplified from the RNA transcripts. The TCR CDR3 was subjected to a first round of RT-PCR using the HTBI primer set and the Qiagen OneStep RT-PCR kit. Libraries were constructed in a second round of multiplex PCR, after which size selection and purification were performed. The libraries were sequenced on an Illumina HiSeq2000 using paired-end 100 bp reads. The paper's processing steps were these. SOAPnuke was used to process the raw data, with reads discarded if the reads contained adapters or uncalled bases, had a mean Phred below 15, or lacked an exact constant-primer or identifier match. COPE v1.2.5 was used to merge high-quality paired reads, and clonotypes were defined as unique nucleotide sequences. Clonotypes were aligned to IMGT TRBV, TRBD and TRBJ reference segments using MiTCR v1.1. Only V-J combinations with frequency above 0.0001, covering 99.2% of repertoires, were analysed. A TCS score was defined as the ratio of F50 (clonal expansion) to E x V (chaos), with BLOSUM62-based TCRdist applied between CDR3 peptides within each V-J. Welch's t-statistics and random forest reduced some 510 V-J features to 10 to 15, which were used in a naive Bayes classifier (R e1071). Thyroid-blood repertoire similarity was quantified with the Morisita-Horn index. In TCRdb, the public reads were trimmed at Q25 with fastp and aligned with MiXCR, with productive beta chains retained. When rows share a CDR3 protein, they turn into one entry using the most common DNA and genes. The V and J calls reflect TCRdb's pipeline rather than the authors' work. The sample table holds approximately 700,000 distinct CDR3 sequences, of which over 40% were seen once. The ten largest make up less than 9% of the sample.

Unmatched junction bases come to 7, with V trimmed by 6 bases and J by 5 bases. Counted from cysteine to phenylalanine, this CDR3 has 13 amino acids. Of the read, only the CDR3 DNA is kept; its 39 bases are in frame from base 1. The germline V gene encodes CDR1 SQVTM and CDR2 ANQGSEA. Patients with uncontrolled infections, other autoimmune diseases, pregnancy or lactation were excluded. Diagnoses relied on clinical symptoms, serum thyroxine and TRAb, thyroid ultrasound and orbital computed tomography. Trizol reagent was used to extract total RNA, and RNA quality was then checked on an Agilent 2100 Bioanalyzer. The sample is drawn from a study of T cells in Graves' hyperthyroidism and ophthalmopathy (dated by TCRdb to between 2018 and 2021). Looking at the study overall: To identify TCR V-J signatures that set the groups apart, the researchers used a discovery cohort of 100 patients, made up of under 45 with Graves' ophthalmopathy and some 56 with stable Graves' hyperthyroidism. Prospective prediction of ophthalmopathy was tested in an independent validation cohort consisting of some 19 hyperthyroidism patients and 15 or so patients who later progressed to ophthalmopathy. For training and testing, the 110 or so patients in the discovery cohort were randomly divided in a 7:3 ratio. The study also compared thyroid tissue and blood T-cell repertoires from 5 to 7 Graves' hyperthyroidism patients. After sampling, hyperthyroidism patients received methimazole starting at 30 mg daily, and ophthalmopathy patients received high-dose intravenous methylprednisolone. According to the paper, TCR Vbeta CDR3 sequencing was carried out on over 130 peripheral blood samples, which came from 40 to 45 ophthalmopathy, approximately 78 hyperthyroidism and approximately 17 progressor patients. Paper-wide results and their limitations: In validation, progression to ophthalmopathy was predicted by the model with 55% to 71% sensitivity and 72.22% specificity, a median of 6.5 months before onset. Blood samples also contained most of the expanded thyroid clonotypes (frequency above 0.001), which suggests that blood repertoires may reflect thyroid immune responses. A 13 V-J signature model separated ophthalmopathy from stable hyperthyroidism, with 87.88% sensitivity and 81.08% specificity in cross-validation and 80%/75% in testing. No statistical method was used to set the sample size in advance, and investigators knew the group allocation.

The rearranged chain carries TRBV29-1 and TRBJ1-1, and 9 junction bases match TRBD1. This receptor was identified in an adult man with Graves' disease, either hyperthyroidism or ophthalmopathy (not recorded which). Input material: peripheral blood or thyroid tissue (not recorded which). The DNA sequence reads TGCAGCGTGAGGCGACAGGGGGTGACTGAAGCTTTCTTT. This sequence encodes CSVRRQGVTEAFF.